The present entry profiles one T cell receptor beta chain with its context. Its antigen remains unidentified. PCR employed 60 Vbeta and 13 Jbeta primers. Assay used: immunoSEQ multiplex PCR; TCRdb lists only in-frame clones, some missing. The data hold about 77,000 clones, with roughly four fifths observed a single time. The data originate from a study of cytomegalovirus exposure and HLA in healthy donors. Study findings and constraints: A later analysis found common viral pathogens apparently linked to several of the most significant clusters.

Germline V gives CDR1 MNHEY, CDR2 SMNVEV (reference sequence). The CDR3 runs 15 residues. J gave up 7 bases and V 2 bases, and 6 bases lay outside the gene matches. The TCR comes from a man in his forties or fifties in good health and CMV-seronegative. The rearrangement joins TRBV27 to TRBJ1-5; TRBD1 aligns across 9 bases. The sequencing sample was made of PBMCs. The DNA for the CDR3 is TGTGCCAGCAGTTTAAGGTGGACAGGGGCCCAGCCCCAGCATTTT. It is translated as CASSLRWTGAQPQHF.